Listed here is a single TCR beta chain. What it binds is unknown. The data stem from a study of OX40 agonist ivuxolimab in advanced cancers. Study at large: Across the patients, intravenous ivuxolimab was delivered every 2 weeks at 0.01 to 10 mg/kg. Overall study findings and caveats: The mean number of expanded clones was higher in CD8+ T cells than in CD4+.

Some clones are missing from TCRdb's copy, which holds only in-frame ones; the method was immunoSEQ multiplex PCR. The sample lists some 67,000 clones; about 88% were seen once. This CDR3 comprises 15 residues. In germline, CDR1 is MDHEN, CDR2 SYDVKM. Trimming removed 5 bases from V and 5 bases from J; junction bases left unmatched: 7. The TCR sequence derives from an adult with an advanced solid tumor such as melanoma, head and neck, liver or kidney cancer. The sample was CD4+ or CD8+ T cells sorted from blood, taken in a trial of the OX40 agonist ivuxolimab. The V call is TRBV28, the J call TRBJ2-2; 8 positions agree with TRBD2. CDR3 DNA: TGTGCCAGCAGTGCGATTAGCGGGATGACCGGGGAGCTGTTTTTT. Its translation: CASSAISGMTGELFF.